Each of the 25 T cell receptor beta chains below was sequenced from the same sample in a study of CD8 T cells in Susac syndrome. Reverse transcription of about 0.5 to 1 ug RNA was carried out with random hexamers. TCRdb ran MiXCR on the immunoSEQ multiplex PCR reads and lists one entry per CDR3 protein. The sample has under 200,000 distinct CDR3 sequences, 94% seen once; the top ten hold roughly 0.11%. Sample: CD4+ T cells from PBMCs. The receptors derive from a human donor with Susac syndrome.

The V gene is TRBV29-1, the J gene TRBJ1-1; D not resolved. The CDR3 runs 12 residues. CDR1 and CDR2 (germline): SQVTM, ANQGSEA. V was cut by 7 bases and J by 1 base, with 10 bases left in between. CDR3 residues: CSAGRGNTEAFF. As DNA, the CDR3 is TGCAGCGCTGGACGGGGGAACACTGAAGCTTTCTTT.

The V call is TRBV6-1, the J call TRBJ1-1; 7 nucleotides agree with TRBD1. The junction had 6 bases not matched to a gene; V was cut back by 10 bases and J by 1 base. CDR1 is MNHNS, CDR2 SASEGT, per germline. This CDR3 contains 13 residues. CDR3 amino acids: CATRQGQNTEAFF. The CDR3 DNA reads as TGTGCCACCAGACAGGGACAGAACACTGAAGCTTTCTTT.

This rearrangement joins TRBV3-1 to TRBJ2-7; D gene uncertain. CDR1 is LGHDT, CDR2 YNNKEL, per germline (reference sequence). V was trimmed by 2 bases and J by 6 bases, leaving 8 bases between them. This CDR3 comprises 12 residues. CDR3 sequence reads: CASSQSTSEQYF. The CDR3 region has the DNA TGTGCCAGCAGCCAAAGTACAAGCGAGCAGTACTTC.

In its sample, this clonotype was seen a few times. The DNA of the CDR3 is TGTGCCAGCAGCGTAGGTGACAGCCGGTCACCCCTCCACTTT. It encodes CASSVGDSRSPLHF. This sequence joins TRBV9 and TRBJ1-6; TRBD1 is a possible D gene (5 bases). The CDR3 has 14 residues. Germline values: CDR1 SGDLS, CDR2 YYNGEE. The germline V and J ends were trimmed by 0 bases and 10 bases, with 11 bases remaining between them.

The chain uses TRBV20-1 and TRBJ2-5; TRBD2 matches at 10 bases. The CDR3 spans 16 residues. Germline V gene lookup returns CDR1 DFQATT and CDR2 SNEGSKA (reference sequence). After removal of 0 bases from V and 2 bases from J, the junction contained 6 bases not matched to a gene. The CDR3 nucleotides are TGCAGTGCTAGAGATTTTAGCGGGGGGAAACAAGAGACCCAGTACTTC. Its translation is CSARDFSGGKQETQYF.

CDR3 sequence reads: CASSQHYDEQFF. DNA of the CDR3: TGTGCCAGCAGCCAGCATTATGATGAGCAGTTCTTC. The chain is built from TRBV16 and TRBJ2-1; D is unresolved. CDR3 length: 12 amino acids. The germline CDR1 and CDR2 sequences are KGHSY and FQNENV. V was trimmed by 3 bases and J by 8 bases, leaving 8 bases between them.

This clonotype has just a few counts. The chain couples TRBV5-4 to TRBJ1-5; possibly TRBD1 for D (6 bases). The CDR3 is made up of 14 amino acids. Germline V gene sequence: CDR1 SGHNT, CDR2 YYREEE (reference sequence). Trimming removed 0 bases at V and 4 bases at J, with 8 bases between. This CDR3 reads CASSLEGGNQPQHF. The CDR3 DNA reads TGTGCCAGCAGCTTGGAGGGGGGAAATCAGCCCCAGCATTTT. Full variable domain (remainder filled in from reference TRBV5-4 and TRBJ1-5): ETGVTQSPTHLIKTRGQQVTLRCSSQSGHNTVSWYQQALGQGPQFIFQYYREEENGRGNFPPRFSGLQFPNYSSELNVNALELDDSALYLCASSLEGGNQPQHFGDGTRLSIL.

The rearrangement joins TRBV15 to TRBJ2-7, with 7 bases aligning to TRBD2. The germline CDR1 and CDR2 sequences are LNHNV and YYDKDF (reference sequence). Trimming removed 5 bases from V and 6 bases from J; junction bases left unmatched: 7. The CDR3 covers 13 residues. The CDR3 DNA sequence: TGTGCCACCAGCCCCCGACTAGCCCCCGAGCAGTACTTC. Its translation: CATSPRLAPEQYF.

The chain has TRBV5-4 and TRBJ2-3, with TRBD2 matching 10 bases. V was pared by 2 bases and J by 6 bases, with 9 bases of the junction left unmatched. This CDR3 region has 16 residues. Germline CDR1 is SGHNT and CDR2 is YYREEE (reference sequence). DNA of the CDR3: TGTGCCAGCAGCTTTCGACTAGCGGGTTTGAGTGATACGCAGTATTTT. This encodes CASSFRLAGLSDTQYF.

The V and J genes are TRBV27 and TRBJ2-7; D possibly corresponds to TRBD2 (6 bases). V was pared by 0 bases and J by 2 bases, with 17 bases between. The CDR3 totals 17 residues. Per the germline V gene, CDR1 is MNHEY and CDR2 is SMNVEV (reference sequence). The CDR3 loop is CASSLSLGLRLPYEQYF. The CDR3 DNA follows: TGTGCCAGCAGTTTATCCCTGGGACTCCGGTTACCCTACGAGCAGTACTTC.

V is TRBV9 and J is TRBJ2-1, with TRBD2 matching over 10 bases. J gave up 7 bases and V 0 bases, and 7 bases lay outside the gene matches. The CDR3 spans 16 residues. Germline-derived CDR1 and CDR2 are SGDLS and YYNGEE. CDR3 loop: CASSVGSGGARNEQFF. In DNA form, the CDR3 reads TGTGCCAGCAGCGTAGGGAGCGGGGGGGCAAGGAATGAGCAGTTCTTC.

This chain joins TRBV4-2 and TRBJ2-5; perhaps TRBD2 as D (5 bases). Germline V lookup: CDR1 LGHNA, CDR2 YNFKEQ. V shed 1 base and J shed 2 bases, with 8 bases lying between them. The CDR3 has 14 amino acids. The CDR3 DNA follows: TGTGCCAGCAGCCAAGGGGGAGTACAAGAGACCCAGTACTTC. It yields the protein CASSQGGVQETQYF.

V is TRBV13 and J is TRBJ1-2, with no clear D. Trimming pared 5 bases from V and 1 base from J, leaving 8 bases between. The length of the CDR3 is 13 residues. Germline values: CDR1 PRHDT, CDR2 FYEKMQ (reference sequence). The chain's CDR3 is CASSPRYNYGYTF. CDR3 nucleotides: TGTGCCAGCAGCCCCAGGTATAACTATGGCTACACCTTC.

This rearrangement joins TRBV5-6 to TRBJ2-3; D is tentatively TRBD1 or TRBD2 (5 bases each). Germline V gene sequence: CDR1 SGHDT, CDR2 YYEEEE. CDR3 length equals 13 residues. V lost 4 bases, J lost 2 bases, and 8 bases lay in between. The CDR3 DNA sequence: TGTGCCAGCAGCGAGGGGCTCACAGATACGCAGTATTTT. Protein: CASSEGLTDTQYF.

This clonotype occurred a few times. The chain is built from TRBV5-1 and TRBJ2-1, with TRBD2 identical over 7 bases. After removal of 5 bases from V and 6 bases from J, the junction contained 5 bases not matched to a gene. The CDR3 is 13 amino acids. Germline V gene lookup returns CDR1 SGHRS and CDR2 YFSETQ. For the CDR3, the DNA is TGCGCCAGCAGTCCCACGGGAGGCAATGAGCAGTTCTTC. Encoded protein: CASSPTGGNEQFF. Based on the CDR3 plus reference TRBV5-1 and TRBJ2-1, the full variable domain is KAGVTQTPRYLIKTRGQQVTLSCSPISGHRSVSWYQQTPGQGLQFLFEYFSETQRNKGNFPGRFSGRQFSNSRSEMNVSTLELGDSALYLCASSPTGGNEQFFGPGTRLTVL.

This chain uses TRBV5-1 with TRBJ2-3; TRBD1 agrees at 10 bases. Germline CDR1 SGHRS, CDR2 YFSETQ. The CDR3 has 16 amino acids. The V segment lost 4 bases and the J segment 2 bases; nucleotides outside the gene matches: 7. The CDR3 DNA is TGCGCCAGCAGCAGTACCGGGACAGGGGTCACAGATACGCAGTATTTT. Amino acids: CASSSTGTGVTDTQYF.

CDR3 sequence: CSANNDRRPYEQYF. The CDR3 DNA reads as TGCAGTGCTAACAACGACAGGAGGCCCTACGAGCAGTACTTC. The V gene is TRBV20-1, the J gene TRBJ2-7; the D gene is possibly TRBD1 (6 bases). Trimming cost V 4 bases and J 2 bases, with 15 bases left between them. This CDR3 has 14 amino acids. The germline gives CDR1 DFQATT, CDR2 SNEGSKA (reference sequence).

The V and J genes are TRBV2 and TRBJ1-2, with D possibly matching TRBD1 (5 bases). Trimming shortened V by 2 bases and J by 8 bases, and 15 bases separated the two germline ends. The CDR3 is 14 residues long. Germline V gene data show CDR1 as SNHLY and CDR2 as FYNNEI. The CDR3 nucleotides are TGTGCCAGCAGTGAATATCGGGCAGGGCGCGGCTACACCTTC. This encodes CASSEYRAGRGYTF.

CDR3 coding DNA: TGCAGCGCCGGCCAGGGAGACTATGGCTACACCTTC. Its protein product is CSAGQGDYGYTF. The V gene is TRBV29-1, the J gene TRBJ1-2, with a possible D match to TRBD1 (5 bases). The CDR3 runs to 12 residues. In germline, CDR1 is SQVTM, CDR2 ANQGSEA. V was clipped by 7 bases and J by 3 bases, with 12 bases between them.

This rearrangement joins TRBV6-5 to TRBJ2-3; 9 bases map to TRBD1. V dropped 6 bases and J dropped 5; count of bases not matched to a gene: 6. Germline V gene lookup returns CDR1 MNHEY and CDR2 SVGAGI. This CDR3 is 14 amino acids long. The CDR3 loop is CASRLTGGIDTQYF. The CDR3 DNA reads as TGTGCCAGCAGGCTGACAGGGGGAATAGATACGCAGTATTTT.

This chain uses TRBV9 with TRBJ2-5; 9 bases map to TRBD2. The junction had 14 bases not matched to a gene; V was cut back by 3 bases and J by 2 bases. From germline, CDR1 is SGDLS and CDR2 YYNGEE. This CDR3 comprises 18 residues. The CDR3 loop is CASSGGPGGSGGQETQYF. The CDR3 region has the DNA TGTGCCAGCAGCGGGGGACCGGGAGGTAGCGGGGGACAAGAGACCCAGTACTTC.

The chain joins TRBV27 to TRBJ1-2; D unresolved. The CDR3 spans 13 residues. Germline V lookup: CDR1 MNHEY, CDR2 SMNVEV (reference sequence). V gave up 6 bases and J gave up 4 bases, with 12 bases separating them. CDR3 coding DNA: TGTGCCAGCAGAGCCCTAAACCTCTATGGCTACACCTTC. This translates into CASRALNLYGYTF.

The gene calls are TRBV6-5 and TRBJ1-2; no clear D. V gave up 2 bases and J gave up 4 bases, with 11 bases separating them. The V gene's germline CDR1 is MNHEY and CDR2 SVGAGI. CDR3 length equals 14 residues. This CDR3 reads CASSYREVGYGYTF. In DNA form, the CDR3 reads TGTGCCAGCAGTTACAGGGAGGTTGGCTATGGCTACACCTTC.

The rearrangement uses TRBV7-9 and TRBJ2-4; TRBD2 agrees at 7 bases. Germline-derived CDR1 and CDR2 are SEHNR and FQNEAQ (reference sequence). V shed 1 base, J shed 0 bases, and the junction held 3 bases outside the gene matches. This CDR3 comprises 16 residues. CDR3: CASSLGASGAKNIQYF. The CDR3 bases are TGTGCCAGCAGCTTAGGGGCTAGCGGAGCCAAAAACATTCAGTACTTC.

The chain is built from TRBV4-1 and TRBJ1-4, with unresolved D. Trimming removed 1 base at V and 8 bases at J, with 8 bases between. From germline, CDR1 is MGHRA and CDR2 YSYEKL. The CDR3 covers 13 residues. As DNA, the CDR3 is TGCGCCAGCAGCCAAGCGCGTAGAGAAAAACTGTTTTTT. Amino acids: CASSQARREKLFF.